This T cell receptor (beta chain) is drawn from a study of T cell responses to AZD1222 COVID-19 vaccine. With respect to this clone: Its antigen remains unidentified.

This table comes from immunoSEQ multiplex PCR, and its TCRdb copy is limited to in-frame clones, with some not included. The data contain some 90,000 clones, approximately 91% of them singletons. Study-level points and caveats: CD4 TCRs linked to vaccination spanned spike, dominating at 160-218 and 743-854. White British people made up most donors, females outnumbered males, and clonal diversity was possibly underestimated. Among spike-specific TCRs, nearly half reportedly target unmutated variant regions.

Trimming removed 1 base from V and 2 bases from J, with 12 bases in between. This CDR3 region has 16 residues. CDR1 and CDR2 (germline): SGHRS, YFSETQ. The chain joins TRBV5-1 to TRBJ1-4, with D possibly matching TRBD1 (5 bases). The sequences come from peripheral blood, collected on day 0 of AZD1222 vaccination. This receptor was taken from an adult in good health. The CDR3 coding sequence is TGCGCCAGCAGCTTGTCGGGGCAGGTGACTAATGAAAAACTGTTTTTT. It specifies CASSLSGQVTNEKLFF. Looking up the rest from reference TRBV5-1 and TRBJ1-4 gives the full variable domain: KAGVTQTPRYLIKTRGQQVTLSCSPISGHRSVSWYQQTPGQGLQFLFEYFSETQRNKGNFPGRFSGRQFSNSRSEMNVSTLELGDSALYLCASSLSGQVTNEKLFFGSGTQLSVL.